The rows below give T cell receptor beta chains drawn from one sample of a study of T-cell memory formation after mild COVID-19. MiXCR, run by TCRdb on the 5' RACE reads, gives a single entry per CDR3 protein. The sample contains approximately 250,000 distinct CDR3 sequences, 15% of which appear only once. Sequencing was carried out using PBMCs or a T cell subset sorted from them (not recorded which). All receptors derive from an adult woman who had mild COVID-19 (a few samples of this study predate the infection). Cell type and time point are not known. Both conserved end residues are part of each CDR3. Fields, in order: V gene, D gene, J gene, CDR3 length, clone size, CDR3 DNA, CDR3 protein. The D gene is left open where the match is weak. Some rows have no size entry. The others give once, few or many, or a class for an expanded clone.

v_call: TRBV19; d_call: .; j_call: TRBJ2-2; cdr3_length: 15; clone_size: .; cdr3_nt: TGTGCCAGTAGTATTCAGGGGACAAACACCGGGGAGCTGTTTTTT; cdr3_aa: CASSIQGTNTGELFF
v_call: TRBV3-1; d_call: .; j_call: TRBJ1-2; cdr3_length: 14; clone_size: few; cdr3_nt: TGTGCCAGCAGCCAGGGGTGGACAGTGGGAGGCTACACCTTC; cdr3_aa: CASSQGWTVGGYTF
v_call: TRBV18; d_call: .; j_call: TRBJ2-5; cdr3_length: 13; clone_size: few; cdr3_nt: TGTGCCAGCTCAACCGGGACCCGAGAGACCCAGTACTTC; cdr3_aa: CASSTGTRETQYF
v_call: TRBV6-1; d_call: .; j_call: TRBJ1-1; cdr3_length: 16; clone_size: .; cdr3_nt: TGTGCCAGCCAAAAGAACAGGGTTGAGATGAACACTGAAGCTTTCTTT; cdr3_aa: CASQKNRVEMNTEAFF
v_call: TRBV20-1; d_call: .; j_call: TRBJ1-5; cdr3_length: 11; clone_size: few; cdr3_nt: TGCAGTGCGTTCAGGGGTAGTAGCCAGCATTTT; cdr3_aa: CSAFRGSSQHF
v_call: TRBV24-1; d_call: .; j_call: TRBJ2-7; cdr3_length: 15; clone_size: few; cdr3_nt: TGTGCCACCAGTGATCCAAGACAGTCACTATACGAGCAGTACTTC; cdr3_aa: CATSDPRQSLYEQYF
v_call: TRBV6-5; d_call: .; j_call: TRBJ2-3; cdr3_length: 15; clone_size: few; cdr3_nt: TGTGCCAGCAGACGTAACCAGGGAATAGGAGATACGCAGTATTTT; cdr3_aa: CASRRNQGIGDTQYF
v_call: TRBV12-3/TRBV12-4; d_call: TRBD1; j_call: TRBJ2-7; cdr3_length: 15; clone_size: .; cdr3_nt: TGTGCCAGCAGGCTGACAGGGCAAGGGCCCTACGAGCAGTACTTC; cdr3_aa: CASRLTGQGPYEQYF
v_call: TRBV7-3; d_call: TRBD1; j_call: TRBJ1-1; cdr3_length: 14; clone_size: few; cdr3_nt: TGTGCCAGCAGCTTGGACAGGGGGCTTGGTGAAGCTTTCTTT; cdr3_aa: CASSLDRGLGEAFF
v_call: TRBV4-1; d_call: TRBD2; j_call: TRBJ2-1; cdr3_length: 17; clone_size: many; cdr3_nt: TGCGCCAGCAGCCAAGATCCTAGCGGGGGGACCTACAATGAGCAGTTCTTC; cdr3_aa: CASSQDPSGGTYNEQFF
v_call: TRBV15; d_call: .; j_call: TRBJ1-3; cdr3_length: 14; clone_size: few; cdr3_nt: TGTGCCACCAGCAGAGGAAACTCTGGAAACACCATATATTTT; cdr3_aa: CATSRGNSGNTIYF
v_call: TRBV20-1; d_call: .; j_call: TRBJ2-7; cdr3_length: 13; clone_size: .; cdr3_nt: TGCAGTGCTAGATTCCCGAGCTCCTACGAGCAGTACTTC; cdr3_aa: CSARFPSSYEQYF
v_call: TRBV20-1; d_call: .; j_call: TRBJ2-3; cdr3_length: 12; clone_size: few; cdr3_nt: TGCAGTGCTAGCTCCGCCGCAGATACGCAGTATTTT; cdr3_aa: CSASSAADTQYF
v_call: TRBV18; d_call: TRBD1; j_call: TRBJ2-6; cdr3_length: 17; clone_size: few; cdr3_nt: TGTGCCAGCTCCCCCGGACAGGCCAGCTCTGGGGCCAACGTCCTGACTTTC; cdr3_aa: CASSPGQASSGANVLTF
v_call: TRBV12-3/TRBV12-4; d_call: TRBD1; j_call: TRBJ1-2; cdr3_length: 14; clone_size: .; cdr3_nt: TGTGCCAGCAGTTTACCGGACAGGGCGGATGGCTACACCTTC; cdr3_aa: CASSLPDRADGYTF
v_call: TRBV7-9; d_call: .; j_call: TRBJ2-1; cdr3_length: 12; clone_size: many; cdr3_nt: TGTGCCAGCAGCCCGGGACATCTCGAGCAGTTCTTC; cdr3_aa: CASSPGHLEQFF
v_call: TRBV6-5; d_call: .; j_call: TRBJ1-2; cdr3_length: 13; clone_size: few; cdr3_nt: TGTGCCAGCCGGAAGTTCGACTCCTATGGCTACACCTTC; cdr3_aa: CASRKFDSYGYTF
v_call: TRBV10-3; d_call: .; j_call: TRBJ2-1; cdr3_length: 16; clone_size: few; cdr3_nt: TGTGCCATCAGTGAGGCTGGTAGCGGAGGAAGAAATGAGCAGTTCTTC; cdr3_aa: CAISEAGSGGRNEQFF
v_call: TRBV7-9; d_call: .; j_call: TRBJ1-3; cdr3_length: 17; clone_size: .; cdr3_nt: TGTGCCAGCAGCTTATCCCCCTCAGGCAGCTCTGGAAACACCATATATTTT; cdr3_aa: CASSLSPSGSSGNTIYF
v_call: TRBV7-2; d_call: .; j_call: TRBJ2-2; cdr3_length: 18; clone_size: few; cdr3_nt: TGTGCCAGCAGCCGAAAAAGATTGGCAGCCTTGAGCACCGGGGAGCTGTTTTTT; cdr3_aa: CASSRKRLAALSTGELFF
v_call: TRBV12-3/TRBV12-4; d_call: TRBD2; j_call: TRBJ2-3; cdr3_length: 17; clone_size: .; cdr3_nt: TGTGCCAGCAGTCCGCCGGGACTAGCGGGGCACACAGATACGCAGTATTTT; cdr3_aa: CASSPPGLAGHTDTQYF
v_call: TRBV5-6; d_call: .; j_call: TRBJ1-2; cdr3_length: 16; clone_size: .; cdr3_nt: TGTGCCAGCACCCCCGGGGGGGGCTTAAGCAACTATGGCTACACCTTC; cdr3_aa: CASTPGGGLSNYGYTF
v_call: TRBV29-1; d_call: TRBD1; j_call: TRBJ2-6; cdr3_length: 17; clone_size: few; cdr3_nt: TGCAGCGTTGAAGAGCTTGGACAGGGGTTCAGGGCCAACGTCCTGACTTTC; cdr3_aa: CSVEELGQGFRANVLTF
v_call: TRBV30; d_call: .; j_call: TRBJ2-1; cdr3_length: 14; clone_size: .; cdr3_nt: TGTGCCTGGAGTACGGGGGCCAATTCGAATGAGCAGTTCTTC; cdr3_aa: CAWSTGANSNEQFF